Shown below are 28 T cell receptor beta chains from a single sample sequenced in a study of cytomegalovirus exposure and HLA in healthy donors. The PCR was carried out with 60 Vbeta primers and 13 Jbeta primers. Only in-frame clones appear in the TCRdb table, and some are missing; sequencing was by immunoSEQ multiplex PCR. The sample's table shows fewer than 200,000 clones. The sequenced material came from PBMCs. The receptors originated from a man aged 30 to 45 in good health and CMV-seronegative.

The V and J genes are TRBV18 and TRBJ1-2, with D tentatively TRBD1 (5 bases). The V gene's germline CDR1 is KGHSH and CDR2 LQKENI. There are 13 residues in the CDR3. The V end was cut by 6 bases, the J end by 2 bases, with 10 bases between. This CDR3 is CASSIDRNYGYTF. As DNA, the CDR3 is TGTGCCAGCTCCATAGACAGAAACTATGGCTACACCTTC.

This rearrangement joins TRBV7-9 to TRBJ2-1, with TRBD1 identical over 11 bases. From germline, CDR1 is SEHNR and CDR2 FQNEAQ (reference sequence). Trimming removed 5 bases from V and 4 bases from J; junction bases left unmatched: 7. The CDR3 is made up of 16 amino acids. CDR3 coding DNA: TGTGCCAGCAGCCGGGGGGGACAGGGGGTTTACAATGAGCAGTTCTTC. Protein sequence: CASSRGGQGVYNEQFF.

This rearrangement joins TRBV5-4 to TRBJ2-1, with D unresolved. In germline, CDR1 is SGHNT, CDR2 YYREEE (reference sequence). The CDR3 is 12 amino acids. Trimming took off 4 bases at V and 4 bases at J, with 6 bases between the two ends. In nucleotides, the CDR3 is TGTGCCAGCAGCCCCCGGTACAATGAGCAGTTCTTC. Translating it yields CASSPRYNEQFF. The full variable domain, completed using reference TRBV5-4 and TRBJ2-1, is ETGVTQSPTHLIKTRGQQVTLRCSSQSGHNTVSWYQQALGQGPQFIFQYYREEENGRGNFPPRFSGLQFPNYSSELNVNALELDDSALYLCASSPRYNEQFFGPGTRLTVL.

V and J are TRBV29-1 and TRBJ2-3; possible D gene TRBD2, 7 bases. There are 14 residues in the CDR3. V lost 2 bases and J 3 bases, leaving 12 bases between the germline ends. Germline V lookup: CDR1 SQVTM, CDR2 ANQGSEA. The CDR3, as DNA: TGCAGCGTTGAACTGGGAGGGGGGACAGATACGCAGTATTTT. Protein product: CSVELGGGTDTQYF.

The J gene is TRBJ1-3, the V gene TRBV6-4, with D tentatively TRBD1 (6 bases). This CDR3 has 16 residues. Germline V gene data show CDR1 as MRHNA and CDR2 as SNTAGT. V lost 3 bases and J lost 4, with 16 bases in between. The CDR3 here is CASSERDITEGNTIYF. CDR3 nucleotides: TGTGCCAGCAGTGAAAGGGACATAACGGAAGGAAACACCATATATTTT.

This sequence joins TRBV7-9 and TRBJ1-2, with 9 bases aligning to TRBD1. Germline V gives CDR1 SEHNR, CDR2 FQNEAQ (reference sequence). The CDR3 sequence is 19 residues long. With 5 bases clipped from V and 4 bases from J, the junction kept 20 bases outside the gene matches. Here the CDR3 DNA reads TGTGCCAGCAGCCGAACTCAAACCGGGACAGGGTTTGGGCGCTATGGCTACACCTTC. Its protein is CASSRTQTGTGFGRYGYTF.

The rearrangement uses TRBV6-5 and TRBJ2-1, with 9 positions matching TRBD1. CDR1 and CDR2 (germline): MNHEY, SVGAGI. J was trimmed by 15 bases and V by 7 bases; bases with no gene match: 13. The CDR3 loop spans 13 amino acids. In nucleotides, the CDR3 is TGTGCCAGCACCAAGGCGGCCGGGACAGGGTGGTTCTTC. Translation gives CASTKAAGTGWFF.

The chain couples TRBV4-3 to TRBJ2-1, with D possibly matching TRBD1 (6 bases). CDR3 length equals 17 residues. Between the trimmed V and J ends, which lost 0 bases and 6 bases, there was a span of 18 bases. Germline V gene lookup returns CDR1 LGHNA and CDR2 YSLEER. CDR3 sequence: CASSQDGAGQRSNEQFF. Here the CDR3 DNA reads TGCGCCAGCAGCCAAGACGGGGCAGGACAGAGGAGCAATGAGCAGTTCTTC.

This chain connects TRBV18 to TRBJ1-3; D remains unclear. CDR3 length: 16 amino acids. V shed 1 base and J shed 0 bases, with 10 bases lying between them. The germline V gene has CDR1 KGHSH and CDR2 LQKENI. The CDR3 sequence is CASSPRPGSSGNTIYF. The CDR3 nucleotides are TGTGCCAGCTCACCACGTCCGGGTTCCTCTGGAAACACCATATATTTT.

V is TRBV19 and J is TRBJ1-2, with D possibly matching TRBD1 (6 bases). The CDR3 totals 15 residues. Germline V lookup: CDR1 LNHDA, CDR2 SQIVND (reference sequence). With 8 bases removed from V and 2 bases from J, the gap between germline ends came to 18 bases. Written as DNA, the CDR3 is TGTGCCAGTCGGGACGGACAGAACCGAAACTATGGCTACACCTTC. Translating gives CASRDGQNRNYGYTF.

This chain links TRBV10-3 with TRBJ2-7, with 8 bases aligning to TRBD1. CDR3 length: 16 amino acids. After removal of 5 bases from V and 0 bases from J, the junction contained 9 bases not matched to a gene. Germline V gives CDR1 ENHRY, CDR2 SYGVKD. CDR3 coding DNA: TGTGCCATCAGTTCCCAGACAGGGGTCAGCTCCTACGAGCAGTACTTC. It specifies CAISSQTGVSSYEQYF.

A remark on this clone: Lacking the conserved final phenylalanine or tryptophan, this CDR3 likely reflects a read error. V and J are TRBV29-1 and TRBJ1-1; possibly TRBD1 for D (5 bases). The CDR3 loop spans 14 amino acids. V lost 1 base, J lost 5 bases, and 14 bases lay in between. Germline lookup yields CDR1 SQVTM and CDR2 ANQGSEA. The CDR3 nucleotides read TGCAGCGTTGAAGGAAGGGGCAGAGGGACTGAAGCTTTCCTT. Translation: CSVEGRGRGTEAFL.

This chain's CDR3 is CASSPGQATNEKLFF. Here the CDR3 DNA reads TGTGCCAGCAGCCCGGGACAGGCAACTAATGAAAAACTGTTTTTT. This rearrangement joins TRBV7-9 to TRBJ1-4; the match to TRBD1 covers 8 bases. J was trimmed by 0 bases and V by 5 bases; bases with no gene match: 2. The CDR3 consists of 15 residues. Germline V gene data show CDR1 as SEHNR and CDR2 as FQNEAQ (reference sequence). Full variable domain (missing parts from reference TRBV7-9 and TRBJ1-4): DTGVSQNPRHKITKRGQNVTFRCDPISEHNRLYWYRQTLGQGPEFLTYFQNEAQLEKSRLLSDRFSAERPKGSFSTLEIQRTEQGDSAMYLCASSPGQATNEKLFFGSGTQLSVL.

J is TRBJ2-1 and V is TRBV10-2, with 12 bases that match TRBD2. Germline V gives CDR1 WSHSY, CDR2 SAAADI. After removal of 0 bases from V and 10 bases from J, the junction contained 7 bases not matched to a gene. The CDR3 is made up of 16 amino acids. The CDR3 protein is CASSESKGLAGREQFF. DNA of the CDR3: TGCGCCAGCAGTGAGTCGAAGGGACTAGCGGGTAGAGAGCAGTTCTTC.

The chain joins TRBV28 to TRBJ1-2; TRBD1 is a possible D gene (5 bases). Germline CDR1 and CDR2: MDHEN and SYDVKM. The CDR3 is made up of 16 amino acids. Between the trimmed V and J ends, which lost 1 base and 4 bases, there was a span of 16 bases. The CDR3 DNA is TGTGCCAGCAGTTTATCCCCGCGGGGCAGTATCTATGGCTACACCTTC. Protein sequence: CASSLSPRGSIYGYTF.

The rearrangement uses TRBV29-1 and TRBJ2-7, with 9 bases that match TRBD1. CDR3 length: 13 residues. The germline V gene encodes CDR1 SQVTM and CDR2 ANQGSEA. With 7 bases clipped from V and 6 bases from J, the junction kept 10 bases outside the gene matches. CDR3 sequence reads: CSAAGTGSVEQYF. The CDR3 DNA is TGCAGCGCAGCCGGGACAGGGTCAGTCGAGCAGTACTTC.

This chain links TRBV7-2 with TRBJ2-7; the match to TRBD1 covers 8 bases. Germline CDR1 is SGHTA and CDR2 is FQGNSA. Trimming took 5 bases from V and 5 from J; bases not matched to a gene: 8. The CDR3 runs 14 residues. The chain's CDR3 is CASSPSQGANEQYF. The CDR3 region has the DNA TGTGCCAGCAGCCCGAGCCAGGGGGCGAACGAGCAGTACTTC.

This chain joins TRBV5-5 and TRBJ2-7, with 12 positions matching TRBD2. Germline values: CDR1 SGHKS, CDR2 YYEKEE (reference sequence). V shed 3 bases and J 0 bases; nucleotides not matched to a gene: 4. CDR3 length equals 16 residues. CDR3 nucleotide sequence: TGTGCCAGCAGCTACGGACTAGCGGGAATCTCCTACGAGCAGTACTTC. The encoded protein is CASSYGLAGISYEQYF.

The rearrangement links TRBV7-9 to TRBJ1-2, with D possibly TRBD1 on 6 matching bases. The CDR3 length is 14 residues. The germline V and J ends were trimmed by 5 bases and 5 bases, with 15 bases remaining between them. The germline gives CDR1 SEHNR, CDR2 FQNEAQ (reference sequence). The CDR3 region is CASSPRGQPYGYTF. Here the CDR3 DNA reads TGTGCCAGCAGCCCCCGAGGACAGCCATATGGCTACACCTTC. The entire variable domain, with the rest obtained from reference TRBV7-9 and TRBJ1-2, is as follows: DTGVSQNPRHKITKRGQNVTFRCDPISEHNRLYWYRQTLGQGPEFLTYFQNEAQLEKSRLLSDRFSAERPKGSFSTLEIQRTEQGDSAMYLCASSPRGQPYGYTFGSGTRLTVV.

The chain employs TRBV7-6 and TRBJ2-1; possible D gene TRBD2, 5 bases. The V end was cut by 5 bases, the J end by 0 bases, with 14 bases between. Germline assignment: CDR1 SGHVS and CDR2 FNYEAQ. This CDR3 has 16 residues. The CDR3 is CASSRGTGSSYNEQFF. The DNA of the CDR3 is TGTGCCAGCAGCCGAGGTACGGGGAGCTCCTACAATGAGCAGTTCTTC.

The chain is built from TRBV6-1 and TRBJ2-7; D is possibly TRBD2 (6 bases). V was clipped by 5 bases and J by 3 bases, with 14 bases between them. Germline CDR1 and CDR2: MNHNS and SASEGT. This CDR3 has 14 residues. The CDR3 DNA follows: TGTGCCAGCAGTAAGAGCGACGGGGGCTACGAGCAGTACTTC. Its translation: CASSKSDGGYEQYF.

The chain uses TRBV5-1 and TRBJ1-2; TRBD1 might be the D (5 bases). This CDR3 comprises 16 residues. V dropped 0 bases and J dropped 4 bases, with 16 bases sitting between them. In germline, CDR1 is SGHRS, CDR2 YFSETQ. The CDR3 here is CASSLAPGSHIYGYTF. The CDR3 DNA reads as TGCGCCAGCAGCTTGGCTCCAGGGTCGCACATCTATGGCTACACCTTC.

The chain links TRBV7-9 to TRBJ2-5; D might be TRBD2 (5 bases). Trimming removed 3 bases from V and 3 bases from J, with 8 bases in between. CDR1 is SEHNR and CDR2 is FQNEAQ in the germline V gene (reference sequence). There are 13 residues in the CDR3. In DNA, the CDR3 is TGTGCCAGCAGCTTTCGGCGGGAAGAGACCCAGTACTTC. It specifies CASSFRREETQYF.

This chain uses TRBV7-2 with TRBJ1-3, with D hard to call. Gene TRBJ2-2 matches the end of the DNA better, so the J call may be wrong. CDR1 and CDR2 from the germline V gene are SGHTA and FQGNSA. The CDR3 spans 12 residues. The CDR3 sequence is CASSHQAGELFF. As DNA, the CDR3 is TGTGCCAGCAGCCACCAGGCCGGGGAGCTGTTTTTT.

The chain recombines TRBV28 with TRBJ1-2; possibly TRBD1 for D (6 bases). Between the trimmed V and J ends, which lost 9 bases and 4 bases, there was a span of 21 bases. Germline V gene lookup returns CDR1 MDHEN and CDR2 SYDVKM. The CDR3 totals 15 residues. CDR3 bases: TGTGCCAGTCTCCCGGGTGGGGGGGGCCCCTATGGCTACACCTTC. Its translation is CASLPGGGGPYGYTF.

The chain recombines TRBV7-8 with TRBJ1-1; 7 nucleotides agree with TRBD1. CDR3 length equals 13 residues. From germline, CDR1 is SGHVS and CDR2 FQNEAQ. V dropped 5 bases and J dropped 5; count of bases not matched to a gene: 5. The CDR3, as DNA: TGTGCCAGCAGCGGAACAGGGGATACTGAAGCTTTCTTT. This sequence encodes CASSGTGDTEAFF.

The chain links TRBV27 to TRBJ1-4; D is undetermined. With 3 bases removed from V and 4 bases from J, the gap between germline ends came to 3 bases. CDR3 length: 12 residues. In germline, CDR1 is MNHEY, CDR2 SMNVEV (reference sequence). CDR3 in amino acids: CASSFRNEKLFF. CDR3 sequence (DNA): TGTGCCAGCAGTTTCCGTAATGAAAAACTGTTTTTT.

This chain links TRBV7-3 with TRBJ2-2, with a weak D call TRBD1 (5 bases). V was shortened by 4 bases and J by 7 bases, with 10 bases between the two germline ends. CDR1 and CDR2 (germline): SGHTA, FQGTGA. The CDR3 has 13 amino acids. The CDR3 reads CASSSPDSGELFF. CDR3 nucleotides: TGTGCCAGCAGCTCTCCAGACAGCGGGGAGCTGTTTTTT.